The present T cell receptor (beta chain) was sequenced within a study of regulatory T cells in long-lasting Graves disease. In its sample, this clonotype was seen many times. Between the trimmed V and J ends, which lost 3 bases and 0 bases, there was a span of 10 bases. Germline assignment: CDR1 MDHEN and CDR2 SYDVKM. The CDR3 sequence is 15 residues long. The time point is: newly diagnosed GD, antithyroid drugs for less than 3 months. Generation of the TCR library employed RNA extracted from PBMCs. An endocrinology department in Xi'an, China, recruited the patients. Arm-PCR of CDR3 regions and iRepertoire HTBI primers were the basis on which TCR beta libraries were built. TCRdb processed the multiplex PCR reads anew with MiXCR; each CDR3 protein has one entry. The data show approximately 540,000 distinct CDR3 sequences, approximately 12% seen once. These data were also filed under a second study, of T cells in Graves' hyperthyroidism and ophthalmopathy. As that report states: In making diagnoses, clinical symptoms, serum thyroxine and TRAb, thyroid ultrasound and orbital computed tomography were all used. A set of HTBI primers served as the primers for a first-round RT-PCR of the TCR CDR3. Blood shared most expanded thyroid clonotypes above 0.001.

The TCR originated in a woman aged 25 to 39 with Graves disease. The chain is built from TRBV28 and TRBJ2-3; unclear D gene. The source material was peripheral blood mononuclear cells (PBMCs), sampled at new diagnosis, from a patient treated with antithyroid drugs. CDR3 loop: CASSFRASSTDTQYF. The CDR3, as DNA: TGTGCCAGCAGTTTCCGGGCTAGTAGCACAGATACGCAGTATTTT.